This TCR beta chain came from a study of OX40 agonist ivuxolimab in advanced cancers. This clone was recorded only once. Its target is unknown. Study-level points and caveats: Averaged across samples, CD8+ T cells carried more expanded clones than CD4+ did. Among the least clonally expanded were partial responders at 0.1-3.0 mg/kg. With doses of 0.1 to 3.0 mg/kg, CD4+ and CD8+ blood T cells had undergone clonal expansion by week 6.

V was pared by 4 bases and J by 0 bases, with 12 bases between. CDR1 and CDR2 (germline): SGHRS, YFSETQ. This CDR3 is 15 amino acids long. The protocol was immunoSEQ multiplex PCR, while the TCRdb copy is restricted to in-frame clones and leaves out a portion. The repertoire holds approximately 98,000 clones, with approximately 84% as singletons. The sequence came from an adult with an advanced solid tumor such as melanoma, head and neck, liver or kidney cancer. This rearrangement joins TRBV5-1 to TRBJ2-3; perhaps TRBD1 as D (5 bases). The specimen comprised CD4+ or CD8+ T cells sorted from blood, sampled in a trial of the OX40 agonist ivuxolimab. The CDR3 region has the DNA TGCGCCAGCAGCGCTCTGGGGCGGAGCACAGATACGCAGTATTTT. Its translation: CASSALGRSTDTQYF.